The 4 T cell receptor beta chains reported below all come from one sample, sequenced in a study of CD8 T cells in ankylosing spondylitis. TCRdb re-called the 5' RACE reads with MiXCR, one entry per CDR3 protein. Among 250,000 to 350,000 distinct CDR3 sequences, around 21% were seen once, and the ten largest hold roughly 3.4%. The specimen was blood, either unsorted or a sorted T cell fraction (not recorded which). The source is a female donor with ankylosing spondylitis or in good health (not recorded which).

The CDR3 loop reads CAWCPGHAYTEAFF. As DNA, the CDR3 is TGTGCCTGGTGCCCGGGGCATGCGTACACTGAAGCTTTCTTT. The chain carries TRBV30 and TRBJ1-1; D possibly corresponds to TRBD1 (5 bases). V was trimmed by 5 bases and J by 3 bases, leaving 16 bases between them. CDR3 length: 14 residues. The germline CDR1 and CDR2 sequences are GTSNPN and SVGIG (reference sequence).

In this sample, this clonotype turned up many times. The CDR3 DNA sequence: TGCAGCGTTTCCCGGACAGGGGATGCTAACTATGGCTACACCTTC. It encodes CSVSRTGDANYGYTF. The rearrangement uses TRBV29-1 and TRBJ1-2; 9 bases are a match to TRBD1. V lost 5 bases to trimming and J lost 0 bases; unmatched junction nucleotides: 7. This CDR3 comprises 15 residues. The V gene's germline CDR1 is SQVTM and CDR2 ANQGSEA.

This clonotype was seen a few times. J is TRBJ2-2 and V is TRBV5-5; D is uncertain. The CDR3 length is 14 residues. Germline V gene lookup returns CDR1 SGHKS and CDR2 YYEKEE (reference sequence). V was trimmed by 4 bases and J by 3 bases, leaving 10 bases between them. The CDR3 coding sequence is TGTGCCAGCAGCGTTGACTCTTACACCGGGGAGCTGTTTTTT. Residues: CASSVDSYTGELFF.

This clonotype has just a few counts. This sequence joins TRBV20-1 and TRBJ2-1; 8 bases agree with TRBD1. The CDR3 extends over 12 amino acids. Trimming at V came to 5 bases and at J to 14 bases, leaving 11 bases not matched to a gene. Germline V gene lookup returns CDR1 DFQATT and CDR2 SNEGSKA (reference sequence). CDR3 region: CSAGYQGARKFF. CDR3 DNA sequence: TGCAGTGCTGGATATCAGGGGGCGCGGAAGTTCTTC.